The rows below give T cell receptor beta chains drawn from one sample of a study of brain T cells in children with intractable seizures. TCRdb's table, derived via immunoSEQ multiplex PCR, lists solely in-frame clones and lacks some. Of about 76,000 clones listed, about 93% are singletons. This specimen was peripheral blood, taken at surgery. Receptors were obtained from a boy in the first two years of life with tuberous sclerosis and intractable seizures. The conserved cysteine and the conserved F or W are not part of the CDR3 here. A D gene is named only where the DNA matches it firmly.

>TRBV29-1|TRBJ2-7|TRBD2
SGSGSYGHEQY
>TRBV28|TRBJ2-2|TRBD2
ASSGGLAYTGELF
>TRBV5-1|TRBJ2-1|TRBD2
ASSLRLAGVSGNEQF
>TRBV5-1|TRBJ1-3|TRBD1
ASSTAEDRPGNTIY
>TRBV27|TRBJ1-5|TRBD1
ASSFPRDRASESERDQPQH
>TRBV24-1|TRBJ2-6|NA
ATSSGTALGTGANVLT
>TRBV25-1|TRBJ1-1|NA
ASSETDLNTEAF
>TRBV28|TRBJ2-6|TRBD1
ASSEFRGPGANVLT
>TRBV7-2|TRBJ2-1|TRBD2
ASRPTSDREQF
>TRBV7-6|TRBJ2-7|NA
ASSLEVGGLPYEQY
>TRBV5-1|TRBJ2-1|TRBD2
ASTPGLAGINEQF
>TRBV7-9|TRBJ2-7|TRBD2
ASSLSGRLPYEQY
>TRBV6-2/TRBV6-3|TRBJ2-1|TRBD2
ASTPRRTSGGLNNEQF
>TRBV4-1|TRBJ1-5|NA
ASSLGARLGSNQPQH
>TRBV4-1|TRBJ2-1|TRBD2
ASSQESGTSARRGQF
>TRBV2|TRBJ2-4|TRBD2
ASSAAGGLLNIQY
>TRBV7-6|TRBJ1-5|NA
ASSLVSNQPQH
>TRBV4-1|TRBJ2-7|NA
ASSQAGAYEQY
>TRBV11-2|TRBJ1-3|TRBD1
ASSPSWPKTGTGNTIY
>TRBV6-5|TRBJ2-1|NA
ASSYAGPYNEQF
>TRBV12-3/TRBV12-4|TRBJ2-4|TRBD1
ASSPGTANIQY
>TRBV9|TRBJ1-4|NA
ASSVRGGEKLF